This record concerns one T cell receptor beta chain sequence. Measured with immunoSEQ multiplex PCR; TCRdb has only the in-frame clones, and not every one. The table has under 45,000 clones, under 90% seen once; the top ten hold around 44%. The sample belongs to a study of blood T cell repertoires in COVID-19. The germline V gene has CDR1 MNHEY and CDR2 SMNVEV (reference sequence). V lost 4 bases and J 9 bases, leaving 19 bases between the germline ends. The CDR3 is made up of 14 amino acids. The source is a human donor in a cohort sampled during active COVID-19. Specimen: peripheral blood. The chain joins TRBV27 to TRBJ2-7; D is possibly TRBD1 (5 bases). The CDR3 DNA reads TGTGCCAGCAGTTCAACCTCCCAGGGAACTGTGCAGTACTTC. Its protein is CASSSTSQGTVQYF.